This TCR beta chain was sequenced in a study of blood T cell repertoires in COVID-19. Study context: PBMCs, B-cell-depleted T cells, or T cells were the source of the cDNA or gDNA that made up the material.

V lost 2 bases, J lost 5 bases, and 6 bases lay in between. The CDR3 loop spans 12 amino acids. Germline lookup yields CDR1 SGHVS and CDR2 FNYEAQ. Data came from immunoSEQ multiplex PCR; TCRdb stores just in-frame clones and leaves some out. Counted here are about 64,000 clones, roughly 85% occurring once; the ten biggest clones make up about 1.1%. The sequence derives from a man aged 35 to 55 with acute or convalescent COVID-19. The material sequenced was peripheral blood. The rearrangement joins TRBV7-6 to TRBJ2-5; D is unclear. This CDR3 reads CASSLYAETQYF. CDR3 nucleotide sequence: TGTGCCAGCAGCTTATATGCGGAGACCCAGTACTTC. Based on the CDR3 plus reference TRBV7-6 and TRBJ2-5, the full variable domain is GAGVSQSPRYKVTKRGQDVALRCDPISGHVSLYWYRQALGQGPEFLTYFNYEAQQDKSGLPNDRFSAERPEGSISTLTIQRTEQRDSAMYRCASSLYAETQYFGPGTRLLVL.